One sample yielded the 19 T cell receptor beta chains listed below, sequenced in a study of cytomegalovirus exposure and HLA in healthy donors. TCRdb keeps only in-frame clones here, not all; method: immunoSEQ multiplex PCR. The sample contains 50,000 to 70,000 clones, approximately 95% of which appear only once. The sample taken for sequencing was PBMCs. The receptors come from a woman aged 18-35 years in good health and CMV-seropositive.

The chain recombines TRBV11-2 with TRBJ2-7, with TRBD1 as a possible D gene (6 bases). With 6 bases removed from V and 2 bases from J, the gap between germline ends came to 17 bases. The CDR3 contains 15 residues. The germline CDR1 and CDR2 sequences are SGHAT and FQNNGV. CDR3 amino acids: CASRSLRDNPYEQYF. Here the CDR3 DNA reads TGTGCCAGCAGGTCGCTCCGGGACAACCCCTACGAGCAGTACTTC.

V is TRBV9 and J is TRBJ2-1; D is unresolved. The CDR3 runs 12 residues. V lost 0 bases and J 8 bases, leaving 6 bases between the germline ends. Germline V gives CDR1 SGDLS, CDR2 YYNGEE. CDR3 protein: CASSVVSDEQFF. CDR3 bases: TGTGCCAGCAGCGTAGTGTCGGATGAGCAGTTCTTC.

The CDR3 sequence is CASSLEPAGGGETQYF. CDR3 DNA: TGCGCCAGCAGCTTGGAGCCAGCGGGGGGTGGGGAGACCCAGTACTTC. The chain joins TRBV5-1 to TRBJ2-5; 9 positions agree with TRBD2. Germline loops: CDR1 SGHRS, CDR2 YFSETQ. V was pared by 0 bases and J by 5 bases, with 8 bases of the junction left unmatched. The CDR3 length is 16 residues.

The V and J genes are TRBV27 and TRBJ1-1; the D is unclear. Germline V lookup: CDR1 MNHEY, CDR2 SMNVEV (reference sequence). This CDR3 region has 13 residues. Deletions cut 2 bases from V and 1 base from J, with 5 bases between. CDR3 bases: TGTGCCAGCAGTTTAGCAGGGAACACTGAAGCTTTCTTT. Amino acids: CASSLAGNTEAFF.

Concerning this clone: This sample includes further DNA sequences coding for the same CDR3. V gene TRBV9 combines with J gene TRBJ1-2, with a possible D match to TRBD1 (5 bases). V was trimmed by 2 bases and J by 1 base, leaving 6 bases between them. CDR3 length: 13 amino acids. Germline CDR1 is SGDLS and CDR2 is YYNGEE. The CDR3 DNA follows: TGTGCCAGCAGCGTCGACAGTAACTATGGCTACACCTTC. Translated, it gives CASSVDSNYGYTF.

The genes are TRBV5-4 and TRBJ1-1; TRBD1 might be the D (5 bases). The germline V and J ends were trimmed by 0 bases and 4 bases, with 10 bases remaining between them. The CDR3 is made up of 14 amino acids. Germline V gives CDR1 SGHNT, CDR2 YYREEE (reference sequence). CDR3 amino acids: CASSLDPGGTEAFF. The CDR3 DNA follows: TGTGCCAGCAGCTTGGATCCGGGGGGCACTGAAGCTTTCTTT. Filled out from reference TRBV5-4 and TRBJ1-1, the complete variable domain reads ETGVTQSPTHLIKTRGQQVTLRCSSQSGHNTVSWYQQALGQGPQFIFQYYREEENGRGNFPPRFSGLQFPNYSSELNVNALELDDSALYLCASSLDPGGTEAFFGQGTRLTVV.

This chain joins TRBV7-2 and TRBJ2-7, with a weak D call TRBD2 (6 bases). Per germline, CDR1 SGHTA and CDR2 FQGNSA. Trimming took 2 bases from V and 2 from J, leaving 13 bases between them. The length of the CDR3 is 15 residues. The DNA of the CDR3 is TGTGCCAGCAGCTTACCGGACTACCATACCTACGAGCAGTACTTC. It is translated as CASSLPDYHTYEQYF.

The chain has TRBV13 and TRBJ1-2; no firm D call. Germline CDR1 is PRHDT and CDR2 is FYEKMQ (reference sequence). V was cut by 5 bases and J by 6 bases, with 13 bases left in between. There are 13 residues in the CDR3. The CDR3: CASSPRVRDGYTF. CDR3 in DNA: TGTGCCAGCAGCCCCCGAGTGCGGGATGGCTACACCTTC.

The chain uses TRBV28 and TRBJ1-5; TRBD1 might be the D (5 bases). The CDR3 is made up of 17 amino acids. Trimming shortened V by 5 bases and J by 2 bases, and 19 bases separated the two germline ends. Germline V gene lookup returns CDR1 MDHEN and CDR2 SYDVKM. CDR3 protein: CASSIHRGGGGNQPQHF. The CDR3 bases are TGTGCCAGCAGTATCCACCGGGGCGGGGGGGGCAATCAGCCCCAGCATTTT.

The chain couples TRBV28 to TRBJ1-1, with D possibly being TRBD1 (5 bases). Trimming pared 7 bases from V and 5 bases from J, leaving 11 bases between. In germline, CDR1 is MDHEN, CDR2 SYDVKM. The CDR3 length is 12 residues. CDR3 sequence: CASTWGGTEAFF. CDR3 nucleotides: TGTGCCAGCACATGGGGGGGGACTGAAGCTTTCTTT.

This clone was observed a handful of times. The gene calls are TRBV5-8 and TRBJ2-7, with no clear D. Trimming pared 2 bases from V and 5 bases from J, leaving 2 bases between. CDR1 is SGHTS and CDR2 is YDEGEE in the germline V gene. This CDR3 has 10 amino acids. Written as DNA, the CDR3 is TGTGCCAGCAGCTTTAACGAGCAGTACTTC. It specifies CASSFNEQYF.

The chain couples TRBV9 to TRBJ2-3; TRBD2 aligns across 11 bases. The CDR3 loop spans 16 amino acids. Per germline, CDR1 SGDLS and CDR2 YYNGEE. V lost 2 bases and J lost 1; bases outside the gene matches: 3. The DNA for the CDR3 is TGTGCCAGCAGCGTCCTAGCGGGAGGCGGCACAGATACGCAGTATTTT. Encoded protein: CASSVLAGGGTDTQYF.

V gene TRBV18 combines with J gene TRBJ1-5; 7 bases align to TRBD1. Germline CDR1 and CDR2: KGHSH and LQKENI. The ends lost 3 bases at V and 3 bases at J; junction bases unmatched: 5. The CDR3 extends over 15 amino acids. In DNA form, the CDR3 reads TGTGCCAGCTCACCGACAGGGAATTTCAATCAGCCCCAGCATTTT. Translating gives CASSPTGNFNQPQHF.

This chain joins TRBV5-1 and TRBJ1-1; the D is unclear. Germline V gene data show CDR1 as SGHRS and CDR2 as YFSETQ. The CDR3 loop spans 12 amino acids. V was trimmed by 2 bases and J by 8 bases, leaving 10 bases between them. DNA for the CDR3: TGCGCCAGCAGCTTAGAGGGCATGGAAGCTTTCTTT. This codes for CASSLEGMEAFF. The full variable domain, rest sourced from reference TRBV5-1 and TRBJ1-1, is KAGVTQTPRYLIKTRGQQVTLSCSPISGHRSVSWYQQTPGQGLQFLFEYFSETQRNKGNFPGRFSGRQFSNSRSEMNVSTLELGDSALYLCASSLEGMEAFFGQGTRLTVV.

The chain has TRBV4-3 and TRBJ1-1; D is unclear. The CDR3 length is 12 residues. V was cut by 6 bases and J by 5 bases, with 10 bases left in between. Germline values: CDR1 LGHNA, CDR2 YSLEER. CDR3 loop: CASRRGQTEAFF. In DNA form, the CDR3 reads TGCGCCAGCAGGAGAGGCCAGACTGAAGCTTTCTTT.

Regarding this clone: The sample carries other DNA sequences with the same CDR3. The chain is built from TRBV6-1 and TRBJ1-2; D call uncertain. The CDR3 covers 13 residues. The germline CDR1 and CDR2 sequences are MNHNS and SASEGT. The V and J ends lost 2 bases and 3 bases respectively, with 7 bases between them. CDR3 loop: CASSEREDYGYTF. CDR3 DNA sequence: TGTGCCAGCAGTGAAAGGGAGGACTATGGCTACACCTTC.

The V call is TRBV28, the J call TRBJ1-5, with 9 positions matching TRBD1. Germline CDR1 and CDR2: MDHEN and SYDVKM. J was trimmed by 6 bases and V by 7 bases; bases with no gene match: 13. The CDR3 covers 16 residues. This chain's CDR3 is CASTPFLDRGGQPQHF. CDR3 coding DNA: TGTGCCAGCACCCCCTTTCTAGACAGGGGGGGTCAGCCCCAGCATTTT.

This sequence joins TRBV10-3 and TRBJ2-1; D not certain. The CDR3 has 13 amino acids. Deletions cut 9 bases from V and 8 bases from J, with 17 bases between. CDR1 is ENHRY, CDR2 SYGVKD, per germline. Here the CDR3 reads CAISLVPSDEQFF. In nucleotides, the CDR3 is TGTGCCATAAGTTTGGTCCCGTCGGATGAGCAGTTCTTC.

The rearrangement links TRBV5-4 to TRBJ2-5, with D tentatively TRBD1 (5 bases). V was cut by 5 bases and J by 1 base, with 9 bases left in between. Germline CDR1 and CDR2: SGHNT and YYREEE (reference sequence). CDR3 length: 13 amino acids. CDR3 amino acids: CASRRQPQETQYF. CDR3 DNA sequence: TGTGCCAGCAGACGACAGCCCCAAGAGACCCAGTACTTC.